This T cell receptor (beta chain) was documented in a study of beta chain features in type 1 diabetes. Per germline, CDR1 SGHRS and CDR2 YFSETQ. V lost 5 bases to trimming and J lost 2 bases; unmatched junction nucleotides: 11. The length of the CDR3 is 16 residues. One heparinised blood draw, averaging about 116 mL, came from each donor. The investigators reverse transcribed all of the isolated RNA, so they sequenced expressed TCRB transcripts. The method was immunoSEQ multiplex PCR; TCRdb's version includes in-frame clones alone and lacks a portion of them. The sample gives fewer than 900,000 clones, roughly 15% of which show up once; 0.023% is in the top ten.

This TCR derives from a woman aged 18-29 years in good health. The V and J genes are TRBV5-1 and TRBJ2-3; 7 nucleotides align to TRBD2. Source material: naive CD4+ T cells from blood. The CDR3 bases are TGCGCCAGCAGGTTGTCTAGCGGAGTCCTCACAGATACGCAGTATTTT. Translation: CASRLSSGVLTDTQYF. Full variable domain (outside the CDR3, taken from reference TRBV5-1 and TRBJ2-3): KAGVTQTPRYLIKTRGQQVTLSCSPISGHRSVSWYQQTPGQGLQFLFEYFSETQRNKGNFPGRFSGRQFSNSRSEMNVSTLELGDSALYLCASRLSSGVLTDTQYFGPGTRLTVL.